Below are 24 T cell receptor beta chains sequenced from a single sample in a study of identical twins (dated by TCRdb to the mid-2010s). Preparation of the library involved 5' RACE. Sequencing was performed on an Illumina HiSeq 2000. TCRdb cleaned the public reads at Q25 with fastp, built clones with MiXCR and kept in-frame beta chains. Rows are unified per CDR3 protein, each entry keeping the most common DNA and genes. In this sample the table shows about 810,000 distinct CDR3 sequences, about 12% of which occur a single time. Of the sample, around 1.6% is held by the ten largest clones. The data also belong to a second study, concerning yellow fever vaccine responses in identical twins.

Sequencing used PBMCs. These receptors all stem from a young woman in good health.

In its sample, this clonotype was seen once. This chain uses TRBV11-2 with TRBJ1-1, with D perhaps matching TRBD1 (5 bases). Per germline, CDR1 SGHAT and CDR2 FQNNGV. Trimming removed 1 base at V and 3 bases at J, with 15 bases between. The CDR3 is 16 amino acids. The CDR3 DNA follows: TGTGCCAGCAGCTTAGTGGGGGGGGTGTATGACACTGAAGCTTTCTTT. This gives the protein CASSLVGGVYDTEAFF. Filled out from reference TRBV11-2 and TRBJ1-1, the complete variable domain reads EAGVAQSPRYKIIEKRQSVAFWCNPISGHATLYWYQQILGQGPKLLIQFQNNGVVDDSQLPKDRFSAERLKGVDSTLKIQPAKLEDSAVYLCASSLVGGVYDTEAFFGQGTRLTVV.

The chain recombines TRBV11-3 with TRBJ2-5; 7 bases align to TRBD2. Germline lookup yields CDR1 SGHNT and CDR2 YENEEA. The CDR3 contains 13 residues. V gave up 5 bases and J gave up 4 bases; unmatched junction bases: 4. This chain's CDR3 is CASSEGGPETQYF. The DNA for the CDR3 is TGTGCCAGCAGCGAGGGAGGGCCAGAGACCCAGTACTTC.

The chain uses TRBV2 and TRBJ2-2; D is perhaps TRBD2 (5 bases). V gave up 3 bases and J gave up 2 bases, with 16 bases separating them. The CDR3 covers 17 residues. Germline V gene data show CDR1 as SNHLY and CDR2 as FYNNEI. In DNA form, the CDR3 reads TGTGCCAGCAGTGACTTCTCGGCGGGCCCTAACACCGGGGAGCTGTTTTTT. Its translation is CASSDFSAGPNTGELFF.

Many counts were recorded for this clonotype. The rearrangement uses TRBV12-3 or TRBV12-4 and TRBJ1-2; D not certain. Between the trimmed V and J ends, which lost 2 bases and 8 bases, there was a span of 9 bases. This CDR3 has 12 residues. The CDR3, as DNA: TGTGCCAGCAGTTTACCCGGGAACGGCTACACCTTC. This encodes CASSLPGNGYTF.

This clonotype was found a few times. The rearrangement uses TRBV6-1 and TRBJ1-2; D is ambiguous. Deletions cut 10 bases from V and 3 bases from J, with 9 bases between. CDR3 length: 11 residues. Germline CDR1 is MNHNS and CDR2 is SASEGT. CDR3 nucleotide sequence: TGTGCCATCCTGCAGTACTATGGCTACACCTTC. Amino acid sequence: CAILQYYGYTF.

This clonotype appeared a few times. The V call is TRBV5-1, the J call TRBJ1-4, with a possible D match to TRBD1 (6 bases). The CDR3 consists of 15 residues. Germline lookup yields CDR1 SGHRS and CDR2 YFSETQ. Trimming pared 5 bases from V and 5 bases from J, leaving 16 bases between. The CDR3 loop is CASRITGRGNEKLFF. The CDR3 DNA follows: TGCGCCAGCAGAATAACGGGGAGGGGGAATGAAAAACTGTTTTTT.

The V gene is TRBV15, the J gene TRBJ2-3; 14 bases map to TRBD2. CDR3 length equals 16 residues. CDR1 is LNHNV, CDR2 YYDKDF, per germline (reference sequence). V gave up 3 bases and J gave up 5 bases; unmatched junction bases: 4. CDR3 in DNA: TGTGCCACCAGCAGCCGACTAGCGGGGGGGGGAGATACGCAGTATTTT. It specifies CATSSRLAGGGDTQYF.

The chain has TRBV5-1 and TRBJ1-2, with D possibly being TRBD1 (5 bases). Between the trimmed V and J ends, which lost 0 bases and 4 bases, there was a span of 10 bases. Germline lookup yields CDR1 SGHRS and CDR2 YFSETQ. The CDR3 extends over 14 amino acids. The CDR3 DNA reads TGCGCCAGCAGCTTGGAGGCAGGGAGCTATGGCTACACCTTC. Translation gives CASSLEAGSYGYTF.

A few counts support this clonotype. This rearrangement joins TRBV3-1 to TRBJ1-5; D call uncertain. In germline, CDR1 is LGHDT, CDR2 YNNKEL (reference sequence). The ends were cut back, 4 bases at V and 2 bases at J, with 18 bases in the middle. The CDR3 has 17 amino acids. CDR3 protein: CASSPLGPAMRNQPQHF. CDR3 in DNA: TGTGCCAGCAGCCCGCTCGGGCCCGCTATGCGCAATCAGCCCCAGCATTTT.

This clonotype appeared many times. This CDR3 is CASSTGIGTSLDSSYNSPLHF. As DNA, the CDR3 is TGTGCCAGCAGTACAGGGATAGGCACCTCCTTGGACAGCTCCTATAATTCACCCCTCCACTTT. The rearrangement joins TRBV28 to TRBJ1-6; TRBD1 is a possible D gene (6 bases). The CDR3 runs 21 residues. The V end was cut by 5 bases, the J end by 0 bases, with 26 bases between. Germline V gene sequence: CDR1 MDHEN, CDR2 SYDVKM.

The chain uses TRBV7-9 and TRBJ1-4, with D tentatively TRBD1 (5 bases). Germline values: CDR1 SEHNR, CDR2 FQNEAQ (reference sequence). V gave up 1 base and J gave up 4 bases, with 10 bases separating them. The CDR3 contains 15 residues. CDR3 DNA: TGTGCCAGCAGCTTAGGGGGCGGTATTAATGAAAAACTGTTTTTT. It is translated as CASSLGGGINEKLFF.

This clonotype was seen at least ten times. V and J are TRBV24-1 and TRBJ2-1; D gene unclear. The CDR3 is made up of 13 amino acids. The V end was cut by 3 bases, the J end by 7 bases, with 9 bases between. Germline loops: CDR1 KGHDR, CDR2 SFDVKD. The DNA of the CDR3 is TGTGCCACCAGTGATATTGGTAAGAATGAGCAGTTCTTC. Its protein is CATSDIGKNEQFF.

The V gene is TRBV12-5, the J gene TRBJ2-3, with D possibly called TRBD1 or TRBD2 (5 bases each). This CDR3 spans 15 amino acids. Trimming took 5 bases from V and 1 from J, leaving 13 bases between them. Germline assignment: CDR1 LGHNT and CDR2 FRNRAP. The CDR3 reads CASGPSQGGTDTQYF. CDR3 nucleotide sequence: TGTGCTAGTGGTCCCAGTCAGGGAGGCACAGATACGCAGTATTTT.

The chain carries TRBV20-1 and TRBJ2-7; possibly TRBD1 for D (5 bases). V was clipped by 0 bases and J by 2 bases, with 11 bases between them. This CDR3 region has 14 residues. Per the germline V gene, CDR1 is DFQATT and CDR2 is SNEGSKA (reference sequence). The CDR3 nucleotides read TGCAGTGCTAGAGAACCGACAGTGACCTACGAGCAGTACTTC. Translation: CSAREPTVTYEQYF.

The chain has TRBV7-6 and TRBJ2-5; 10 bases are shared with TRBD2. CDR3 length: 17 amino acids. V lost 1 base and J lost 0; bases outside the gene matches: 5. CDR1 is SGHVS and CDR2 is FNYEAQ in the germline V gene. CDR3: CASSLGSSGSHQETQYF. The CDR3 DNA follows: TGTGCCAGCAGCTTAGGCTCTAGCGGGAGCCACCAAGAGACCCAGTACTTC.

The genes are TRBV6-2 or TRBV6-3 and TRBJ1-5, with D maybe TRBD1 (6 bases). Trimming removed 6 bases from V and 11 bases from J, with 20 bases in between. The CDR3 loop spans 14 amino acids. The V gene's germline CDR1 is MNHEY and CDR2 SVGEGT. The CDR3 reads CASSIDDRGWSQHF. CDR3 DNA: TGTGCCAGCAGCATCGACGATAGGGGGTGGTCCCAGCATTTT.

The V and J genes are TRBV20-1 and TRBJ1-1, with 7 bases fitting TRBD1. Germline V gene data show CDR1 as DFQATT and CDR2 as SNEGSKA (reference sequence). CDR3 length: 13 residues. V shed 5 bases and J 6 bases; nucleotides not matched to a gene: 9. CDR3 coding DNA: TGCAGTGCTCTTCACACAGGGGAGGCTGAAGCTTTCTTT. Its translation: CSALHTGEAEAFF.

The rearrangement uses TRBV7-9 and TRBJ1-4; 10 nucleotides align to TRBD1. Germline CDR1 is SEHNR and CDR2 is FQNEAQ (reference sequence). The CDR3 is made up of 13 amino acids. The V and J ends lost 11 bases and 8 bases, in that order; junction bases with no gene match: 8. CDR3 nucleotides: TGTGCCGGAGGCCGGGACAGGGGCGAAAAACTGTTTTTT. It translates to CAGGRDRGEKLFF.

This clonotype was detected only a few times. V is TRBV3-1 and J is TRBJ1-2; possible D gene TRBD1, 5 bases. CDR1 is LGHDT, CDR2 YNNKEL, per germline (reference sequence). Trimming removed 4 bases at V and 4 bases at J, with 13 bases between. The CDR3 sequence is 14 residues long. The CDR3 DNA reads TGTGCCAGCAGCCCCTCAGACAGATTCTATGGCTACACCTTC. Translating it yields CASSPSDRFYGYTF.

This clonotype was counted only a few times. The chain joins TRBV12-3 or TRBV12-4 to TRBJ2-7, with 7 bases aligning to TRBD1. The CDR3 runs 13 residues. Trimming removed 6 bases from V and 4 bases from J; junction bases left unmatched: 6. The CDR3 is CASRGDRPYEQYF. CDR3 nucleotides: TGTGCCAGCAGGGGGGACAGACCTTACGAGCAGTACTTC.

In its sample, this clonotype was seen a few times. The chain is built from TRBV5-1 and TRBJ2-6; 7 nucleotides agree with TRBD1. The CDR3 length is 16 residues. The V and J ends lost 5 bases and 0 bases, in that order; junction bases with no gene match: 5. Per germline, CDR1 SGHRS and CDR2 YFSETQ. For the CDR3, the DNA is TGCGCCAGCAGGGAGACAGGGAGCTCTGGGGCCAACGTCCTGACTTTC. This gives the protein CASRETGSSGANVLTF.

The chain employs TRBV6-6 and TRBJ2-2; possibly TRBD2 for D (6 bases). Per the germline V gene, CDR1 is MNHNY and CDR2 is SVGAGI (reference sequence). V gave up 6 bases and J gave up 5 bases, with 10 bases separating them. The CDR3 covers 13 residues. The CDR3 sequence: CASRRRETGELFF. CDR3 DNA: TGTGCCAGCAGGAGGAGGGAAACCGGGGAGCTGTTTTTT.

There are a few counts of this clonotype. The chain employs TRBV12-3 or TRBV12-4 and TRBJ2-3; TRBD2 matches at 8 bases. Trimming at V came to 0 bases and at J to 4 bases, leaving 9 bases not matched to a gene. This CDR3 has 17 amino acids. CDR3: CASSLAGTRRGADTQYF. The CDR3 bases are TGTGCCAGCAGTTTAGCAGGGACTAGGAGGGGGGCAGATACGCAGTATTTT.

A few counts support this clonotype. This chain links TRBV6-2 or TRBV6-3 with TRBJ2-1; TRBD2 agrees at 7 bases. There are 16 residues in the CDR3. Germline loops: CDR1 MNHEY, CDR2 SVGEGT. The junction had 10 bases not matched to a gene; V was cut back by 6 bases and J by 2 bases. The CDR3 here is CASSPSLTSPYNEQFF. The CDR3 coding sequence is TGTGCCAGCAGCCCCTCCTTGACTAGCCCCTACAATGAGCAGTTCTTC.